The present T cell receptor beta chain was sequenced within a study of PD-1 blockade in classical Hodgkin lymphoma. The germline gives CDR1 ENHRY, CDR2 SYGVKD. V was shortened by 4 bases and J by 2 bases, with 18 bases between the two germline ends. The CDR3 is made up of 16 amino acids. Brentuximab vedotin exposure varied among the patients, all of whom had relapsed after autologous stem cell transplantation. TCRdb's copy holds only in-frame clones and misses some; the assay was immunoSEQ multiplex PCR. The repertoire includes about 85,000 clones, 80% to 95% of them detected once, and less than 3% sits in the top ten.

The receptor comes from a human donor with classical Hodgkin lymphoma. The sequencing here drew on peripheral blood mononuclear cells (PBMCs), taken before the second cycle of nivolumab. The chain recombines TRBV10-3 with TRBJ2-7, with D perhaps matching TRBD2 (5 bases). CDR3 residues: CAISANRFGVPYEQYF. In nucleotides, the CDR3 is TGTGCCATCAGTGCGAACCGGTTCGGGGTCCCCTACGAGCAGTACTTC.